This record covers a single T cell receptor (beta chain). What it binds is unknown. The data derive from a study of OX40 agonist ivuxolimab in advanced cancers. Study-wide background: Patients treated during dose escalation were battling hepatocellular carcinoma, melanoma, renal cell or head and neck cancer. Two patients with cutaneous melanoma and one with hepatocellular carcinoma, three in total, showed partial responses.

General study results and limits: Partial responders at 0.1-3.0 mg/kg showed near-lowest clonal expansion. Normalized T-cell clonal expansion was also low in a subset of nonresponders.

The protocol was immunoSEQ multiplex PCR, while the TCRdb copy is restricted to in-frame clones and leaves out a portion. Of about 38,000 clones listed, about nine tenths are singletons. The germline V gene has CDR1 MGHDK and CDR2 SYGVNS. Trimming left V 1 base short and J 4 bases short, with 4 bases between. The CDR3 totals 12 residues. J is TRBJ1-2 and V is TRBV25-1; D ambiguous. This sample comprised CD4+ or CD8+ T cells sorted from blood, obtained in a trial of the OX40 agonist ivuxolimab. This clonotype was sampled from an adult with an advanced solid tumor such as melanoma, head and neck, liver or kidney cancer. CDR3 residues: CASSELGYGYTF. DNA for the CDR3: TGTGCCAGCAGTGAATTGGGCTATGGCTACACCTTC.